Listed below are T cell receptor beta chains from one sample, sequenced in a study of T-cell reconstitution after alpha-beta-depleted transplantation in children. Each CDR3 protein is one row after TCRdb ran MiXCR on the PCR reads. The repertoire holds fewer than 750,000 distinct CDR3 sequences, with roughly a quarter as singletons. The material sequenced was PBMCs, taken before TCRalphabeta/CD19-depleted stem cell transplant. These receptors were taken from a boy under two years old with Wiskott-Aldrich syndrome, due to receive a stem cell transplant. Both conserved end residues are part of each CDR3. D genes are given only for firm matches. Clone sizes are given selectively: once, few, many, or a class where the clone is expanded.

NA	TRBV5-1	NA	TRBJ2-7	TGCGCCAGCAGCTCAGGGGATGGGCGCTACGAGCAGTACTTC	CASSSGDGRYEQYF
few	TRBV6-4	TRBD2	TRBJ2-1	TGTGCCAGCAGTCCAGACGGACTAGCGCTATACAATGAGCAGTTCTTC	CASSPDGLALYNEQFF
NA	TRBV11-1	TRBD2	TRBJ2-1	TGTGCCAGCAGCTCACGACTAGCGGGAGACTCCTACAATGAGCAGTTCTTC	CASSSRLAGDSYNEQFF
few	TRBV6-5	NA	TRBJ1-1	TGTGCCACTCTTTATACTGGGGGTGAAGCTTTCTTT	CATLYTGGEAFF
NA	TRBV10-3	NA	TRBJ2-2	TGTGCCTCTCACAGGGATGGGAACACCGGGGAGCTGTTTTTT	CASHRDGNTGELFF
many	TRBV2	TRBD2	TRBJ2-1	TGTGCCAGCAGCGTGGGACTAGCGGTCTACAATGAGCAGTTCTTC	CASSVGLAVYNEQFF
NA	TRBV30	TRBD1	TRBJ2-1	TGTGCCTGGAGTGTATGGGACAGGGGAAATGAGCAGTTCTTC	CAWSVWDRGNEQFF
NA	TRBV18	NA	TRBJ2-3	TGTGCCAGCTCCAGCCTTTCGGGCGGCAGCACAGATACGCAGTATTTT	CASSSLSGGSTDTQYF
NA	TRBV5-1	TRBD2	TRBJ2-1	TGCGCCAGCAGCCCCTACCGACTAGCGGGAGGGCCTGATGAGCAGTTCTTC	CASSPYRLAGGPDEQFF
NA	TRBV5-1	NA	TRBJ2-2	TGCGCCAGCAGCCTGAGGTCTACCAGTGAAACAATCGGGGAGCTGTTTTTT	CASSLRSTSETIGELFF
NA	TRBV5-1	TRBD1	TRBJ2-7	TGCGCCAGCAGCATTCACCCGGACAGGGTAAGCTCCTACGAGCAGTACTTC	CASSIHPDRVSSYEQYF
NA	TRBV12-3/TRBV12-4	TRBD1	TRBJ2-4	TGTGCCAGCAGTTTGGGTAGGGGGCTTCCCAAAAACATTCAGTACTTC	CASSLGRGLPKNIQYF
few	TRBV20-1	NA	TRBJ2-7	TGCAGTGCTAGATACGGCGGGGCCAGCTCCTACGAGCAGTACTTC	CSARYGGASSYEQYF